This T cell receptor (beta chain) was profiled in a study of blood T cell repertoires in COVID-19. Study as a whole: Samples representing acute and convalescent COVID-19 were sourced from the United States, Italy and Spain.

Only one count was recorded for this clone. Germline CDR1 and CDR2: SNHLY and FYNNEI. This CDR3 is 12 amino acids long. V shed 4 bases and J 12 bases; nucleotides not matched to a gene: 5. TCRdb keeps only in-frame clones here, not all; method: immunoSEQ multiplex PCR. Among approximately 64,000 clones, roughly 86% were seen once, and the ten largest hold 0.83%. The chain combines TRBV2 with TRBJ2-1; 8 nucleotides match TRBD2. Sequencing used peripheral blood. The receptor comes from a woman in her sixties or seventies with acute or convalescent COVID-19. CDR3 nucleotide sequence: TGTGCCAGCAGTGGGCGGCGGGAGGCGCAGTTCTTC. Amino acids: CASSGRREAQFF.